The 12 T cell receptor beta chains reported below all come from one sample, sequenced in a study of cytomegalovirus exposure and HLA in healthy donors. PCR was performed using 60 Vbeta and 13 Jbeta primers. Libraries were prepared by immunoSEQ multiplex PCR; TCRdb keeps only in-frame clonotypes and omits some of them. The sample lists about 270,000 clones, just over 85% occurring once. Sequenced sample: PBMCs. All receptors come from a man between 40 and 49 years old in good health and CMV-seropositive.

This chain links TRBV6-5 with TRBJ1-2, with D hard to call. The ends were cut back, 6 bases at V and 6 bases at J, with 11 bases in the middle. This CDR3 contains 12 residues. Germline V gene lookup returns CDR1 MNHEY and CDR2 SVGAGI. CDR3 residues: CASREGLDGYTF. Here the CDR3 DNA reads TGTGCCAGCAGGGAGGGTTTGGATGGCTACACCTTC.

The chain has TRBV28 and TRBJ1-1; D unclear. The germline V gene has CDR1 MDHEN and CDR2 SYDVKM. Trimming removed 2 bases from V and 8 bases from J, with 12 bases in between. The CDR3 totals 13 residues. CDR3 in DNA: TGTGCCAGCAGTTTACCCAACAGTAACGAAGCTTTCTTT. Residues: CASSLPNSNEAFF.

This chain joins TRBV29-1 and TRBJ2-4, with 7 bases lining up with TRBD1. The CDR3 contains 11 residues. Germline V gene sequence: CDR1 SQVTM, CDR2 ANQGSEA. The CDR3 DNA reads as TGCAGTGTCCGGGACAGAAACATTCAGTACTTC. This codes for CSVRDRNIQYF.

The V and J genes are TRBV7-3 and TRBJ2-1, with TRBD2 identical over 10 bases. The CDR3 consists of 16 residues. V lost 2 bases to trimming and J lost 3 bases; unmatched junction nucleotides: 4. From germline, CDR1 is SGHTA and CDR2 FQGTGA. CDR3 coding DNA: TGTGCCAGCAGCTTATTAGCGGGGGGCCTCTACAATGAGCAGTTCTTC. Protein product: CASSLLAGGLYNEQFF.

The CDR3 is CASTGLSYEQYF. Here the CDR3 DNA reads TGTGCCAGTACAGGGCTCTCCTACGAGCAGTACTTC. The V call is TRBV28, the J call TRBJ2-7; D possibly corresponds to TRBD1 (6 bases). V gave up 9 bases and J gave up 0 bases, with 9 bases separating them. This CDR3 has 12 residues. The germline V gene encodes CDR1 MDHEN and CDR2 SYDVKM.

A remark on this clone: One end of the junction varies from germline; a read error may be responsible. The rearrangement links TRBV30 to TRBJ2-1; 11 nucleotides agree with TRBD2. There are 15 residues in the CDR3. CDR1 is GTSNPN, CDR2 SVGIG, per germline (reference sequence). Here the CDR3 DNA reads TGTGCCTGGAGTCCGGGGACTAGCGGCTACAATGAGCAGCTCTTC. This encodes CAWSPGTSGYNEQLF.

The rearrangement uses TRBV7-2 and TRBJ2-7, with 7 nucleotides matching TRBD1. In germline, CDR1 is SGHTA, CDR2 FQGNSA. CDR3 size: 15 residues. The V gene end was trimmed by 2 bases and the J gene end by 2 bases; junction bases not matched to a gene: 6. The CDR3 nucleotides read TGTGCCAGCAGCTTATCGAGACAGGGTCCCTACGAGCAGTACTTC. Its translation: CASSLSRQGPYEQYF.

V and J are TRBV7-9 and TRBJ2-1, with a weak D call TRBD1 (6 bases). The length of the CDR3 is 16 residues. V lost 1 base and J 6 bases, leaving 16 bases between the germline ends. Germline V lookup: CDR1 SEHNR, CDR2 FQNEAQ (reference sequence). CDR3 DNA: TGTGCCAGCAGCTTAGTACCAGGGGCGCCGCTCAATGAGCAGTTCTTC. It is translated as CASSLVPGAPLNEQFF.

The gene calls are TRBV6-1 and TRBJ2-5, with TRBD1 identical over 8 bases. The V gene's germline CDR1 is MNHNS and CDR2 SASEGT. V lost 6 bases and J lost 2; bases outside the gene matches: 2. This CDR3 has 13 residues. CDR3: CASSGDRQETQYF. The CDR3, as DNA: TGTGCCAGCAGCGGGGACAGGCAAGAGACCCAGTACTTC.

V is TRBV5-1 and J is TRBJ2-7, with 15 bases that match TRBD2. This CDR3 region has 14 residues. CDR1 and CDR2 from the germline V gene are SGHRS and YFSETQ. After removal of 3 bases from V and 6 bases from J, the junction contained 1 base not matched to a gene. The CDR3 sequence: CASSWGLAGGEQYF. CDR3 in DNA: TGCGCCAGCAGCTGGGGACTAGCGGGAGGCGAGCAGTACTTC.

The chain links TRBV27 to TRBJ2-2, with 13 bases matching TRBD2. This CDR3 region has 17 residues. Germline V gene lookup returns CDR1 MNHEY and CDR2 SMNVEV (reference sequence). Unmatched junction bases numbered 10, after V lost 7 bases and J lost 5 bases. As DNA, the CDR3 is TGTGCCAGCACCGCGGATGGACTAGCGGGAGAAACCGGGGAGCTGTTTTTT. Translating gives CASTADGLAGETGELFF.

The chain has TRBV27 and TRBJ2-3; weak D call: TRBD1 (6 bases). From germline, CDR1 is MNHEY and CDR2 SMNVEV (reference sequence). V lost 6 bases, J lost 7 bases, and 14 bases lay in between. The CDR3 contains 13 residues. As DNA, the CDR3 is TGTGCCAGCAGCAGGACAGATCACTATACGCAGTATTTT. It translates to CASSRTDHYTQYF.